These T cell receptor beta chains were read from a single sample in a study of blood T cell repertoires in COVID-19. Repertoires were generated with immunoSEQ multiplex PCR, while TCRdb's copy carries only in-frame clones and drops some. The sample lists about 440,000 clones, 70% to 90% occurring once. Specimen: peripheral blood. These receptors were taken from a woman between 50 and 59 years old with COVID-19, enrolled during active disease. Each CDR3 is given with its conserved first and last residue. A D gene is named only where the DNA matches it firmly. Only part of the rows carry a size: once, few, many, or a class if the clone is expanded.

D gene	clone size	V gene	J gene	CDR3 DNA	CDR3 protein
.	.	TRBV7-2	TRBJ1-3	TGTGCCAGCAGCTTAGGCAGGGCCGGAAACACCATATATTTT	CASSLGRAGNTIYF
TRBD1	.	TRBV9	TRBJ1-1	TGTGCCAGCAGCCCCCGGACAGGGCGCACTGAAGCTTTCTTT	CASSPRTGRTEAFF
.	.	TRBV30	TRBJ1-1	TGTGCCTGGAGTGTACTTCCGGGGAACACTGAAGCTTTCTTT	CAWSVLPGNTEAFF
.	.	TRBV27	TRBJ2-3	TGTGCCAGCAGTCCAACGACAGCTATAAGCACAGATACGCAGTATTTT	CASSPTTAISTDTQYF
TRBD1	.	TRBV5-4	TRBJ1-2	TGTGCCAGCAGCCCTCGTTTGGAGACAGGGAGGCTTGGCTACACCTTC	CASSPRLETGRLGYTF
TRBD1	once	TRBV5-6	TRBJ1-2	TGTGCCAGCAGCGCTGGACAGGTTTACTATGGCTACACCTTC	CASSAGQVYYGYTF
.	.	TRBV6-1	TRBJ1-2	TGTGCCAGCAGTGAATGGGTTTCAGGGACTAACTATGGCTACACCTTC	CASSEWVSGTNYGYTF
TRBD1	.	TRBV6-6	TRBJ1-5	TGTGCCACCCGGACAGGGACCAACCAGCCCCAGCATTTT	CATRTGTNQPQHF
TRBD2	.	TRBV5-5	TRBJ2-4	TGTGCCAGCAGCTCCGGACTAGCGGGGGCAAACATTCAGTACTTC	CASSSGLAGANIQYF
.	.	TRBV14	TRBJ2-5	TGTGCCAGCAGCCCAGGGACTGTAAAAGAGACCCAGTACTTC	CASSPGTVKETQYF
TRBD2	.	TRBV3-1/TRBV3-2	TRBJ2-5	TGTGCCAGCAGCCGCGCGGGGAGGGGAGAGACCCAGTACTTC	CASSRAGRGETQYF
.	.	TRBV3-1/TRBV3-2	TRBJ2-1	TGTGCCAGCAGCCAGATGGCGGAGGGTCGGCGAGAGCAGTTCTTC	CASSQMAEGRREQFF
TRBD1	.	TRBV30	TRBJ1-2	TGTGCCTGGGCTAACTGGACAGGGCCGAGGGGCTACACCTTC	CAWANWTGPRGYTF
TRBD1	.	TRBV9	TRBJ2-5	TGTGCCAGCAGCTCAACAGGGGGCCGGGAGACCCAGTACTTC	CASSSTGGRETQYF
.	.	TRBV10-3	TRBJ1-1	TGTGCCATCAGTGACCCCACCGGTAATATGAACACTGAAGCTTTCTTT	CAISDPTGNMNTEAFF
TRBD1	.	TRBV5-1	TRBJ2-2	TGCGCCAGCGGATCACGGACAGGGGCAACCGGGGAGCTGTTTTTT	CASGSRTGATGELFF
TRBD1	.	TRBV9	TRBJ1-1	TGTGCCAGCAGCTTTGGACAGGGAGGTGCCACTGAAGCTTTCTTT	CASSFGQGGATEAFF
TRBD1	.	TRBV6-5	TRBJ1-1	TGTGCCAGCAGTTTTGACAGGGTGAACACTGAAGCTTTCTTT	CASSFDRVNTEAFF
.	.	TRBV6-6	TRBJ1-4	TGTGCCAGCAGTTATCTGGGGGGTAATGAAAAACTGTTTTTT	CASSYLGGNEKLFF
.	.	TRBV10-1	TRBJ2-3	TGCGCCAGCAGTGGGGAGAAGGGGGGGACAACAGATACGCAGTATTTT	CASSGEKGGTTDTQYF
.	.	TRBV6-5	TRBJ1-1	TGTGCCAGCAGTTTCCCATACACTGAAGCTTTCTTT	CASSFPYTEAFF
TRBD2	.	TRBV12-3/TRBV12-4	TRBJ2-1	TGTGCCAGCAGTTTTGGCGGGGGGGAGCAGTTCTTC	CASSFGGGEQFF
.	.	TRBV20-1	TRBJ1-2	TGCAGTGCTGCCCCAGGGAATGGCTACACCTTC	CSAAPGNGYTF
.	.	TRBV30	TRBJ1-6	TGTGCCTGGAGTGTACGGGGTGTGTATGATTCACCCCTCCACTTT	CAWSVRGVYDSPLHF
.	.	TRBV5-1	TRBJ2-7	TGCGCCAGCAGCGTGGGACACCTCAACTCCTACGAGCAGTACTTC	CASSVGHLNSYEQYF
.	once	TRBV3-1/TRBV3-2	TRBJ2-7	TGTGCCAGCAGCCAAGATTTTCCAGGGATGGGCTACGAGCAGTACTTC	CASSQDFPGMGYEQYF
.	.	TRBV19	TRBJ1-6	TGTGCCAGTAGTATAGGTGTGGCAGACTATAATTCACCCCTCCACTTT	CASSIGVADYNSPLHF
TRBD1	.	TRBV6-6	TRBJ1-1	TGTGCCAGCAGTTACTCGCGGGAGGGGGCGAACACTGAAGCTTTCTTT	CASSYSREGANTEAFF
TRBD1	once	TRBV7-6	TRBJ1-5	TGTGCCAGCAGCTTACACCCGTCCGGGACAGGGGGCGGCTATAGCAATCAGCCCCAGCATTTT	CASSLHPSGTGGGYSNQPQHF
.	.	TRBV6-2/TRBV6-3	TRBJ2-7	TGTGCCAGCAGTTACGCCGGGGCCTACGAGCAGTACTTC	CASSYAGAYEQYF
TRBD2	.	TRBV9	TRBJ2-3	TGTGCCAGCAGCGTAGACCCGACTAGCGGGCACACAGATACGCAGTATTTT	CASSVDPTSGHTDTQYF
TRBD1	.	TRBV5-4	TRBJ2-7	TGTGCCAGCGGACAGGGGCCCTACGAGCAGTACTTC	CASGQGPYEQYF
TRBD1	.	TRBV4-1	TRBJ2-5	TGCGCCAGCGGCCGGGACAGGGAAGAGACCCAGTACTTC	CASGRDREETQYF
.	.	TRBV11-2	TRBJ2-5	TGTGCCAGCAGCTCCCGAAGGGGCCAAGAGACCCAGTACTTC	CASSSRRGQETQYF
.	once	TRBV9	TRBJ2-5	TGTGCCAGCAGCGTGGGGGACTGGCCCCAAGAGACCCAGTACTTC	CASSVGDWPQETQYF
TRBD1	.	TRBV24-1	TRBJ2-5	TGTGCCACCAGTGATTTGCAGACAGGGAGAGAGACCCAGTACTTC	CATSDLQTGRETQYF
TRBD1	.	TRBV6-6	TRBJ1-1	TGTGCCAGCAGTGCCAGGGGGCCGGAAGCTTTCTTT	CASSARGPEAFF
.	.	TRBV15	TRBJ2-6	TGTGCCACCAGCAGAGATTCTGGGGGGGCATCGCCTGGGGCCAACGTCCTGACTTTC	CATSRDSGGASPGANVLTF
TRBD1	.	TRBV7-8	TRBJ1-2	TGTGCCAGCAGCTTAGACAAGGGACAGGGTGACTATGGCTACACCTTC	CASSLDKGQGDYGYTF
TRBD2	.	TRBV6-6	TRBJ2-3	TGTGCCAGCAGTTGGAGCGGGGGGGATGCAGATACGCAGTATTTT	CASSWSGGDADTQYF
.	.	TRBV5-4	TRBJ2-4	TGTGCCAGCAGCTCGTTTGTGGCCAAAAACATTCAGTACTTC	CASSSFVAKNIQYF
.	.	TRBV5-1	TRBJ1-2	TGCGCCAGCAGCTTGAGGGACACCCCATATGGCTACACCTTC	CASSLRDTPYGYTF